This T cell receptor (beta chain) was captured by sequencing in a study of T cells after posttransplantation cyclophosphamide. The study's findings and limits: Recipient CMV seropositivity and CMV reactivation strongly tracked TRB clonality. TRB overlap between skin or GI tissue T cells and blood was limited. Later post-transplant blood repertoires were often dominated by donor CD8+ memory clones.

Comments on this clone: What it recognizes is unknown.

Sequenced by immunoSEQ multiplex PCR; TCRdb stores in-frame clones only, minus some. The profile covers more than 35,000 clones, none occurring a single time. This CDR3 has 13 amino acids. The germline V gene encodes CDR1 SGHDT and CDR2 YYEEEE. V shed 3 bases and J 5 bases; nucleotides not matched to a gene: 0. The chain employs TRBV5-6 and TRBJ2-1; 9 bases agree with TRBD1. Source material: PBMCs. The clonotype originates from a man aged 45-60 years in good health, CMV-negative, and a related stem cell transplant donor. As DNA, the CDR3 is TGTGCCAGCAGCTGGGACAGGGACAATGAGCAGTTCTTC. Translating gives CASSWDRDNEQFF.